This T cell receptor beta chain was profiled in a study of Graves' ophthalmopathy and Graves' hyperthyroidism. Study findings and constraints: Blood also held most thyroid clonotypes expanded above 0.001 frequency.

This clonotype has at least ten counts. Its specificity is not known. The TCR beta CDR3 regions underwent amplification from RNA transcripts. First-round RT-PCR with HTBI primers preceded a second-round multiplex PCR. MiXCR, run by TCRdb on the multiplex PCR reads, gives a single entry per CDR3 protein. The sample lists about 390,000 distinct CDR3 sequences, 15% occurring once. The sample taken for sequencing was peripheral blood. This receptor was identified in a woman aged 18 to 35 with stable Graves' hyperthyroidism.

The CDR3 region is CASSFAQGYYEQYF. The DNA for the CDR3 is TGTGCCAGCAGCTTCGCCCAGGGCTACTACGAGCAGTACTTC. This sequence joins TRBV7-6 and TRBJ2-7; D is possibly TRBD1 (5 bases). This CDR3 region has 14 residues. Germline V gene sequence: CDR1 SGHVS, CDR2 FNYEAQ. V was shortened by 3 bases and J by 3 bases, with 12 bases between the two germline ends.